This entry features one T cell receptor beta chain sequence. This clonotype showed up many times. Its recognized antigen is unknown. Base qualities are not recorded, but no much larger clone differs from it by a single base. The TCR beta CDR3 regions were amplified from RNA transcripts. For the first round of RT-PCR on the TCR CDR3, the HTBI primer set was used together with the Qiagen OneStep RT-PCR kit. A second multiplex PCR round built the libraries, followed by size selection and purification. The libraries were sequenced on an Illumina HiSeq2000 using paired-end 100 bp reads. The original pipeline was this. SOAPnuke was used to process the raw data, removing reads that contained adapters or uncalled bases, had a mean Phred below 15, or lacked an exact match to the constant primer or identifier. High-quality paired reads were merged using COPE v1.2.5, and each unique nucleotide sequence was defined as a clonotype. Clonotypes were aligned to IMGT TRBV, TRBD and TRBJ reference segments using MiTCR v1.1. Only V-J combinations with frequency above 0.0001, covering approximately 99% of repertoires, were analysed. A TCS score was defined as the ratio of F50 (clonal expansion) to E x V (chaos), with BLOSUM62-based TCRdist applied between CDR3 peptides within each V-J. Welch's t-statistics and random forest reduced around 550 V-J features to 13, which were used in a naive Bayes classifier (R e1071). The raw public data were reprocessed by TCRdb itself: fastp quality trimming at Q25, MiXCR clonotype calling, in-frame beta chains only. All rows with the same CDR3 protein become a single entry with the most common DNA and genes. TCRdb's processing, not the authors', yielded these V and J calls. Within this sample are about 290,000 distinct CDR3 sequences, with 12% to 15% of them counted one time only. The top ten clonotypes cover less than 8% of the sample.

This specimen belongs to a study of T cells in Graves' hyperthyroidism and ophthalmopathy (dated by TCRdb to between 2019 and 2020). Some background on the complete study: Peripheral blood samples were taken at the time of initial diagnosis, prior to any treatment. The 95 to 100 discovery patients were divided at random into training and test sets in a 7:3 ratio. TCR V-J signatures able to tell the groups apart were searched for in a discovery cohort of 100 or so patients, of whom more than 40 had Graves' ophthalmopathy and about 60 had stable Graves' hyperthyroidism. An independent validation cohort of around 19 hyperthyroidism patients and more than 15 patients who later progressed to ophthalmopathy tested prospective prediction of ophthalmopathy. The study also compared thyroid tissue and blood T-cell repertoires from more than five Graves' hyperthyroidism patients. The paper reports TCR Vbeta CDR3 sequencing of some 140 peripheral blood samples: some 41 ophthalmopathy, around 80 hyperthyroidism and 17 progressor patients. Following sampling, methimazole starting at 30 mg daily was given to hyperthyroidism patients, and high-dose intravenous methylprednisolone was given to ophthalmopathy patients.

Stable Graves' hyperthyroidism was defined as the absence of progression to ophthalmopathy over 18 months of follow-up. Hyperthyroidism patients were newly diagnosed, had a disease duration of under 2 months, and were aged 18 to 65 years. Any patient with an uncontrolled infection, another autoimmune disease, pregnancy or lactation was excluded. Diagnoses were established on the basis of clinical symptoms, serum thyroxine and TRAb, thyroid ultrasound, and orbital computed tomography. Ficoll-Paque density gradient centrifugation was used to isolate PBMCs from under 11 ml of fresh peripheral blood. Total RNA was extracted with Trizol reagent, and quality was checked on an Agilent 2100 Bioanalyzer. What the research found in general, with its limitations: In cross-validation, a model built on a 13 V-J signature told ophthalmopathy apart from stable hyperthyroidism with roughly 87% sensitivity and approximately 81% specificity, and in testing the same model reached 80%/75%. Sample size was not statistically predetermined, and investigators were not blinded to group allocation. Blood samples also contained most of the expanded thyroid clonotypes (frequency above 0.001), which suggests that blood repertoires may reflect thyroid immune responses. In validation, the model predicted progression to ophthalmopathy with over 65% sensitivity and roughly 72% specificity, a median of 6.5 months before onset.

CDR1 is given as SNHLY and CDR2 as FYNNEI, both from the germline V gene. V lost 6 bases and J lost 9 bases; the stretch between them is 18 bases long. The CDR3, from cysteine to phenylalanine, totals 14 residues. Only CDR3 DNA is held: 42 bases, read in frame from base 1. Source material: blood. The receptor chain draws on TRBV2 and TRBJ2-1; the D gene is perhaps TRBD1, on 6 matching bases. The source is a woman aged 35 to 49 with Graves' hyperthyroidism. The sequenced DNA is TGTGCCAGCAGGGATCGGACAGCCTGGGGTGAGCAGTTCTTC. Its translation is CASRDRTAWGEQFF.